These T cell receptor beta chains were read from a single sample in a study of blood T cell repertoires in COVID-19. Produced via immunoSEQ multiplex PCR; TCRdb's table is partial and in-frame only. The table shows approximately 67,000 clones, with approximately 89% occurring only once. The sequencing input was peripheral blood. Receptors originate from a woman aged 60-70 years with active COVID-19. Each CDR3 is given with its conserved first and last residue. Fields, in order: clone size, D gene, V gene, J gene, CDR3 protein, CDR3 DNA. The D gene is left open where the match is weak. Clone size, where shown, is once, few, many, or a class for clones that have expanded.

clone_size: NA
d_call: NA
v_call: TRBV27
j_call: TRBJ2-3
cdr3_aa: CASSPGQRPDTQYF
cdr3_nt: TGTGCCAGCAGCCCAGGACAGCGGCCAGATACGCAGTATTTT

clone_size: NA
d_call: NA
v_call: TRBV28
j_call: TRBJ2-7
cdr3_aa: CASKGGISYEQYF
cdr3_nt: TGTGCCAGCAAAGGGGGTATCTCCTACGAGCAGTACTTC

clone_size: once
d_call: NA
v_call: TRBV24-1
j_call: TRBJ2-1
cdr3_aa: CATSLGGYNEQFF
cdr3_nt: TGTGCCACCTCCCTCGGGGGCTACAATGAGCAGTTCTTC

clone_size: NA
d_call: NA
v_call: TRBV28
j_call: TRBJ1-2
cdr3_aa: CASSSQGTFRYTF
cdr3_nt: TGTGCCAGCAGTTCACAGGGTACTTTCCGCTACACCTTC

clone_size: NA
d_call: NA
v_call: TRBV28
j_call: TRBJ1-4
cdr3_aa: CASSPTGITNEKLFF
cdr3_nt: TGTGCCAGCAGCCCTACAGGGATAACTAATGAAAAACTGTTTTTT

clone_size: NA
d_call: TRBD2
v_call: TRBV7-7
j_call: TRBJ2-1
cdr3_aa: CASSFGLAGVNEQFF
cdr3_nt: TGTGCTAGCAGCTTTGGACTAGCGGGAGTTAATGAGCAGTTCTTC

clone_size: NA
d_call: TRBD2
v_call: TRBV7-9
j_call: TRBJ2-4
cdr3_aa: CASSLTSGGQYF
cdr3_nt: TGTGCCAGCAGCCTGACTAGCGGGGGGCAGTACTTC

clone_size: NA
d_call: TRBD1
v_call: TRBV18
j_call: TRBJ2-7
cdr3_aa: CASSPPGQGAYEQYF
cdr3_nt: TGTGCCAGCTCACCACCAGGACAGGGCGCTTACGAGCAGTACTTC

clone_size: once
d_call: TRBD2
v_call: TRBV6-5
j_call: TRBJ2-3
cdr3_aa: CASRPPSGRSDTQYF
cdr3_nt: TGTGCCAGCAGGCCCCCTAGCGGGAGATCGGATACGCAGTATTTT

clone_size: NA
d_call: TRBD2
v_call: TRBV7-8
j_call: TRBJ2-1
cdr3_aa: CASSFREGPYNEQFF
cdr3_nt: TGTGCCAGCAGCTTTCGGGAGGGCCCCTACAATGAGCAGTTCTTC